The present T cell receptor (beta chain) was sequenced within a study of T cells expressing NK-cell markers. Study details: Researchers got TCR beta repertoires out of sorted CD3+CD56+NKG2C+, CD3+CD56+NKG2C- and CD3+CD56-NKG2C+ T cells. Seven sequenced donors out of eight were HCMV-seropositive, one seronegative.

On this clonotype: Its antigen is not known.

The CDR3 contains 14 residues. Germline lookup yields CDR1 SGHNT and CDR2 YYREEE (reference sequence). TCRdb re-called the 5' RACE reads and catalogs CDR3 proteins one per entry, DNA excluded. The table for this sample gives fewer than 550,000 distinct CDR3 sequences. Study results and limitations: In a group of about six donors, dominant NKG2C+ clonotypes represented about 1.0-7.5% of CD8+ T cells. The study did not resolve the HCMV specificity of expanded NKG2C+ T cell clones.

The rearrangement joins TRBV5-4 to TRBJ2-5; with no DNA, the TCRdb D assignment of TRBD2 cannot be verified. This TCR derives from a woman aged 45-59 years in good health. The sequencing input was blood T cells: a sorted CD56 or NKG2C T cell subset, CD4+ or CD8+ T cells, or bulk PBMC T cells (not recorded which). This CDR3 reads CASASGRRQETQYF.